The 26 T cell receptor beta chains below come from one sample, sequenced in a study of tumor-infiltrating lymphocytes in primary liver carcinoma (dated by TCRdb to the late 2010s). Sequencing instrument: Illumina HiSeq 2500. Using a constant-region primer and ProtoScript II reverse transcriptase, TCRbeta-specific cDNA was reverse-transcribed from roughly 460 ng total RNA. Construction of the TCRbeta libraries relied on three nested rounds of multiplex PCR, following a slightly modified ARM-PCR procedure. Each of the first two PCR rounds ran for approximately 10 cycles using multiplex TRBV1-TRBV30 forward primers together with a Cbeta reverse primer. The public reads were quality trimmed at Q25 with fastp and then assembled into clones with MiXCR by TCRdb, keeping productive beta chains. Rows merge per CDR3 protein into single entries with the most common DNA and genes. Present in this sample are roughly 120,000 distinct CDR3 sequences, 65% of which were seen just once. The biggest ten clones account for around 8.5% of the sample.

Total RNA and DNA were co-extracted without cell sorting from roughly 20-30 mg of bulk tissue using the AllPrep DNA/RNA mini kit. Sequencing input: liver tumor tissue from sampling region 1. The label giving this sample's cell subset or site can be read as: tumor region T1, superior pole. The receptor source for this set is a woman in her sixties or seventies with primary liver carcinoma and hepatitis B virus infection.

This clonotype was seen once. This likely comes from a read error, as the CDR3 has no conserved phenylalanine or tryptophan at its end. The J gene is TRBJ1-2, the V gene TRBV7-9; 7 bases agree with TRBD1. With V trimmed by 3 bases and J by 8 bases, 3 bases remained unmatched. The CDR3 is 12 amino acids. Germline V gene data show CDR1 as SEHNR and CDR2 as FQNEAQ (reference sequence). CDR3 amino acids: CASSFDRVGYTL. The CDR3, as DNA: TGTGCCAGCAGCTTCGACAGGGTCGGCTACACCCTC.

About this clonotype: A much larger clone lies one base from this, so it may be a read error. V gene TRBV10-3 combines with J gene TRBJ2-7; TRBD2 might be the D (6 bases). The CDR3 runs to 13 residues. Germline-derived CDR1 and CDR2 are ENHRY and SYGVKD. The CDR3 spells CATARDPYYDQYF. CDR3 bases: TGTGCCACCGCGCGGGACCCGTATTACGACCAGTACTTC.

In the case of this clonotype: A read error may be the cause here, since a much bigger clone is one base away. The CDR3 loop is CSAEGLAGREQYF. CDR3 DNA sequence: TGCAGCGCTGAGGGACTAGCGGGAAGGGAGCAGTACTTC. The V call is TRBV29-1, the J call TRBJ2-7, with 13 bases aligning to TRBD2. The CDR3 is made up of 13 amino acids. Germline V lookup: CDR1 SQVTM, CDR2 ANQGSEA. Unmatched junction bases numbered 7, after V lost 7 bases and J lost 7 bases.

This clonotype is classed as medium-sized. The V and J genes are TRBV11-3 and TRBJ1-2; D unresolved. The CDR3 totals 14 residues. The V and J ends lost 1 base and 6 bases respectively, with 12 bases between them. Germline lookup yields CDR1 SGHNT and CDR2 YENEEA. CDR3 in amino acids: CASSLATVLDGYTF. CDR3 in DNA: TGTGCCAGCAGCTTAGCGACGGTTCTTGATGGCTACACCTTC.

To note about this clonotype: One junction end does not reproduce the germline sequence, and a read error may be involved. V is TRBV11-2 and J is TRBJ2-2, with 10 bases aligning to TRBD2. There are 16 residues in the CDR3. Germline V CDR1 and CDR2: SGHAT, FQNNGV. Here the CDR3 reads CGSSFLAGVNTMELFF. CDR3 bases: TGTGGCAGCAGCTTCCTAGCGGGAGTGAACACCATGGAGCTGTTTTTT.

V usage is TRBV6-1 and J usage is TRBJ1-1; no reliable D call. The CDR3 contains 14 residues. Germline V lookup: CDR1 MNHNS, CDR2 SASEGT. The V gene lost 3 bases and the J gene lost 10 bases, with 18 bases spanning the gap. DNA of the CDR3: TGTGCCAGCAGTGATTTGTGGGCGGACGTTGGAGCTTTCTTT. It yields the protein CASSDLWADVGAFF.

The V gene is TRBV28, the J gene TRBJ2-1; D possibly corresponds to TRBD2 (6 bases). The CDR3 totals 14 residues. Germline CDR1 is MDHEN and CDR2 is SYDVKM. V was shortened by 7 bases and J by 4 bases, with 14 bases between the two germline ends. The CDR3 DNA sequence: TGTGCCAGCAAAAGCGGGTCCGGTTACAATGAGCAGTTCTTC. This translates into CASKSGSGYNEQFF.

This clonotype has only one observation. This may arise from a read error, as a much more abundant clone is one base away. A read error is likely, as this CDR3 ends without the conserved phenylalanine or tryptophan. The rearrangement uses TRBV6-5 and TRBJ2-7; D gene ambiguous. The CDR3 extends over 13 amino acids. Germline CDR1 and CDR2: MNHEY and SVGAGI. Trimming removed 6 bases from V and 6 bases from J, with 15 bases in between. The CDR3 bases are TGTGCCAGCAGCTCTCCGTGGAAGGGCGAGCAGTACTTA. Protein sequence: CASSSPWKGEQYL.

This clonotype was observed many times. CDR3 residues: CSVAALAATEAFF. DNA for the CDR3: TGCAGCGTTGCGGCCCTAGCGGCCACTGAAGCTTTCTTT. V is TRBV29-1 and J is TRBJ1-1; unclear D gene. Germline values: CDR1 SQVTM, CDR2 ANQGSEA. Trimming stripped 4 bases from V and 4 bases from J, with 13 bases between. The CDR3 extends over 13 amino acids.

This clonotype is a singleton in its sample. One end of the junction fails to match germline, which may point to a read error. The rearrangement joins TRBV11-1 to TRBJ2-3; D unclear. The germline V gene has CDR1 SGHAT and CDR2 FQDESV (reference sequence). The CDR3 covers 14 residues. CDR3 DNA sequence: TGTGCCAGGAGCTCAAGGCAACGTGCAGGAGAGTGTCACTTT. This sequence encodes CARSSRQRAGECHF.

This clonotype was observed a few times. The rearrangement links TRBV28 to TRBJ1-2; D is possibly TRBD1 (5 bases). CDR3 size: 14 residues. From germline, CDR1 is MDHEN and CDR2 SYDVKM. V dropped 5 bases and J dropped 8 bases, with 18 bases sitting between them. CDR3 loop: CASSVVGPRRGYTF. Written as DNA, the CDR3 is TGTGCCAGCAGTGTCGTGGGGCCGAGGAGGGGCTACACCTTC.

A word on this clonotype: A much larger clone differs by one base, so this may be a read error. The chain combines TRBV29-1 with TRBJ1-4; no definite D call. The germline CDR1 and CDR2 sequences are SQVTM and ANQGSEA. The CDR3 is 14 residues long. The CDR3 sequence is CSVPSAGSNEKLLF. The CDR3 nucleotides are TGCAGCGTACCCAGTGCTGGATCTAATGAAAAACTGTTATTT.

This clonotype appeared a single time. A much larger clone sits a single nucleotide away, making a read error possible. This chain connects TRBV6-1 to TRBJ1-3; no reliable D call. Germline V CDR1 and CDR2: MNHNS, SASEGT. The V end was cut by 10 bases, the J end by 1 base, with 14 bases between. The CDR3 is made up of 14 amino acids. The CDR3 sequence: CAMKRVGSGNTIYF. Here the CDR3 DNA reads TGTGCCATGAAAAGGGTCGGTTCTGGAAACACCATATATTTT.

About this clonotype: A read error may be the cause here, since a much bigger clone is one base away. The V call is TRBV7-8, the J call TRBJ1-5; D perhaps matches TRBD1 (5 bases). CDR3 length: 17 residues. With 5 bases removed from V and 2 bases from J, the gap between germline ends came to 19 bases. Germline V CDR1 and CDR2: SGHVS, FQNEAQ. In DNA, the CDR3 is TGTGCCAGCAGCGCCCTATTGGGGCGAGTGTGCAATCAGCCCCAGCATTTT. Amino acids: CASSALLGRVCNQPQHF.

This clonotype was recorded at least ten times. The J gene is TRBJ1-5, the V gene TRBV12-3 or TRBV12-4; 7 nucleotides align to TRBD1. The CDR3 loop spans 14 amino acids. V was pared by 2 bases and J by 4 bases, with 2 bases of the junction left unmatched. This CDR3 is CASSLHRGNQPQHF. For the CDR3, the DNA is TGTGCCAGCAGTTTACACAGGGGAAATCAGCCCCAGCATTTT.

As to this clonotype: At one of its ends the junction is not consistent with the germline gene, which may arise from a read error. This chain uses TRBV11-1 with TRBJ2-7; TRBD1 is a possible D gene (6 bases). This CDR3 has 15 amino acids. Germline V gene sequence: CDR1 SGHAT, CDR2 FQDESV (reference sequence). In nucleotides, the CDR3 is TGTGCCTGCAGCTCGACAGGCTTCCTCGACGATGAGCAGTACTTC. Its translation is CACSSTGFLDDEQYF.

For this clonotype: A much bigger clone sits one base away, suggesting this may be a read error. V usage is TRBV29-1 and J usage is TRBJ2-7; D might be TRBD2 (6 bases). The CDR3 is made up of 12 amino acids. Germline-derived CDR1 and CDR2 are SQVTM and ANQGSEA. V shed 6 bases and J shed 9 bases, with 18 bases lying between them. CDR3 in amino acids: CSVGLSRDGQYF. DNA of the CDR3: TGCAGCGTCGGACTATCTAGGGACGGGCAGTACTTC.

Turning to this clonotype: It is likely a read error, because the conserved phenylalanine at the end of the CDR3 is missing. The genes are TRBV11-2 and TRBJ2-1; D not resolved. The CDR3 extends over 16 amino acids. Germline CDR1 reads SGHAT; CDR2 reads FQNNGV. The CDR3 protein is CVSSLEIVYSYNEQFL. CDR3 DNA sequence: TGTGTCAGCAGCTTAGAAATCGTGTACTCCTACAATGAGCAGTTCTTA.

Concerning this clonotype: A read error may account for a junction end that differs from germline. This chain links TRBV11-2 with TRBJ2-3, with D uncertain. Per germline, CDR1 SGHAT and CDR2 FQNNGV. This CDR3 region has 13 residues. As DNA, the CDR3 is TGTGCTAGCAGTTTAGTTCGAGAAGATACGCAGTATTTT. It specifies CASSLVREDTQYF. Combining the CDR3 with reference TRBV11-2 and TRBJ2-3 gives the whole variable domain EAGVAQSPRYKIIEKRQSVAFWCNPISGHATLYWYQQILGQGPKLLIQFQNNGVVDDSQLPKDRFSAERLKGVDSTLKIQPAKLEDSAVYLCASSLVREDTQYFGPGTRLTVL.

In its sample, this clonotype was seen many times. This chain joins TRBV20-1 and TRBJ1-6; 10 bases line up with TRBD1. This CDR3 is 14 amino acids long. Germline-derived CDR1 and CDR2 are DFQATT and SNEGSKA (reference sequence). V lost 5 bases to trimming and J lost 9 bases; unmatched junction nucleotides: 7. CDR3 sequence (DNA): TGCAGTGCTTCGACAGGGGGCGATAGTTCACCCCTCCACTTT. Protein sequence: CSASTGGDSSPLHF.

A remark on this clonotype: A much larger clone differs from this one at a single base, so this may be a read error. The rearrangement joins TRBV6-5 to TRBJ1-1; D is possibly TRBD1 (6 bases). Looked up from germline, CDR1 is MNHEY and CDR2 is SVGAGI. V shed 9 bases and J shed 4 bases, with 15 bases lying between them. This CDR3 region has 13 residues. The CDR3 DNA follows: TGTGCCAGAGCTGAACAGGGAGGCACTGAAGCTTTCTTT. Protein product: CARAEQGGTEAFF.

On this clonotype: A much larger clone differs from this one at a single base, so this may be a read error. V gene TRBV29-1 combines with J gene TRBJ2-7; 7 positions match TRBD1. CDR1 is SQVTM and CDR2 is ANQGSEA in the germline V gene. This CDR3 spans 12 amino acids. CDR3 loop: CSVTGQTYGQYF. CDR3 DNA: TGCAGCGTCACGGGACAGACCTACGGGCAGTACTTC.

V and J are TRBV28 and TRBJ1-1; TRBD1 is a possible D gene (5 bases). The CDR3 is 14 amino acids. In germline, CDR1 is MDHEN, CDR2 SYDVKM. CDR3 bases: TGTGTCCTCCACCCGGTCGGGGCGAACACTGAAGCTTTCTTT. This translates into CVLHPVGANTEAFF.

This clonotype was counted between two and nine times. The genes are TRBV5-4 and TRBJ1-1; 8 bases align to TRBD1. CDR3 size: 15 residues. V dropped 4 bases and J dropped 9; count of bases not matched to a gene: 14. Looked up from germline, CDR1 is SGHNT and CDR2 is YYREEE (reference sequence). CDR3 nucleotides: TGTGCCAGCAGCCCAGGGGGCCTCGAGGGCCTTCAAGCTTTCTTT. This sequence encodes CASSPGGLEGLQAFF.

Concerning this clonotype itself: The conserved phenylalanine or tryptophan normally closing the CDR3 is absent here, so this likely arose from a read error. V and J are TRBV11-1 and TRBJ2-5; weak D call: TRBD1 (6 bases). The ends were cut back, 5 bases at V and 1 base at J, with 20 bases in the middle. Germline assignment: CDR1 SGHAT and CDR2 FQDESV (reference sequence). This CDR3 comprises 17 residues. In DNA, the CDR3 is TGTGCCAGCAGCCCACGGCTCGGGACATCGATCCAAGAGACCCAGTACTCC. Translated: CASSPRLGTSIQETQYS.

On this clonotype: One end of the junction does not line up with germline, which may come from a read error. J is TRBJ2-1 and V is TRBV11-3, with 10 bases that match TRBD2. The CDR3 runs to 15 residues. The germline V gene encodes CDR1 SGHNT and CDR2 YENEEA. CDR3 amino acids: CVSSLVLAGDKDQFF. Written as DNA, the CDR3 is TGTGTCAGCAGCTTAGTCCTAGCGGGAGATAAGGACCAGTTCTTC.